This TCR beta chain came from a study of T cell repertoires in cytomegalovirus infection (dated 2019 in TCRdb). At the level of the whole study: Recently identified HLA-C-restricted CMV epitopes, whose presentation resists viral immunomodulation, were targeted by peptide stimulations together with well-studied HLA-B-restricted epitopes. The HLA type of each donor mattered for the analysis, because public TCR beta signatures pointed to carriage of CMV infection along with the matching HLA type. On the study overall, not on this receptor specifically: The ex vivo response was dominated by HLA-C-restricted CMV-specific TCR beta clonotypes, which also provided the single most frequent clonotype in two of eight donors. Cumulative frequency of public TCR beta family members discriminated carriers of CMV infection plus the relevant HLA type in this cohort and an independent 352-donor cohort.

What the treatment or condition label conveys for this sample: in vitro stimulation with specific CMV peptide epitopes to enrich CMV-specific T cells. With respect to this clonotype: Its cognate antigen has yet to be identified. No base quality values were provided; no much bigger clone lies one nucleotide off.

Unmatched junction bases come to 12, with V trimmed by 6 bases and J by 1 base. The germline V gene encodes CDR1 MDHEN and CDR2 SYDVKM. Its CDR3 holds 17 amino acids, cysteine through phenylalanine. Solely the CDR3 DNA is kept, with 51 bases framed from the first base. The reads were generated on an Illumina HiSeq 1500. TCRdb ran its own pipeline on the public reads, namely fastp trimming at Q25 and MiXCR clone calling, and kept in-frame beta chains. Identical CDR3 proteins give one entry, which carries the most common genes and DNA. Across this sample there are about half a million distinct CDR3 sequences, with under 45% seen only once. The ten largest make up about two fifths of the sample.

The sequence derives from a human donor in good health (CMV status not recorded). Some clones in this sample may be carry-over from other donors' samples. The chain is made from TRBV28 and TRBJ2-3; 8 bases in the middle match TRBD2. Sequenced material: cultured PBMCs, taken from culture after CMV antigen stimulation. CDR3 reads: CASSKRGGGRRTDTQYF. The base sequence is TGTGCCAGCAGCAAACGGGGGGGGGGGCGCCGCACAGATACGCAGTATTTT.